These 11 T cell receptor beta chains originate from one sample sequenced in a study of blood T cell repertoires in COVID-19. Profiled with immunoSEQ multiplex PCR; TCRdb holds only in-frame clones, not every one. The sample includes approximately 200,000 clones, around 89% of them seen just once. Sequencing was carried out using peripheral blood. These receptors were taken from a man in his sixties or seventies with acute or convalescent COVID-19.

The chain employs TRBV2 and TRBJ2-7; 10 bases align to TRBD1. The junction had 5 bases not matched to a gene; V was cut back by 4 bases and J by 5 bases. Germline assignment: CDR1 SNHLY and CDR2 FYNNEI. This CDR3 has 14 amino acids. The CDR3, as DNA: TGTGCCAGCAGTGCCGACAGGGGGCGCCACGAGCAGTACTTC. Amino acid sequence: CASSADRGRHEQYF.

The J gene is TRBJ2-2, the V gene TRBV29-1; 12 bases map to TRBD2. The V and J ends lost 6 bases and 0 bases, in that order; junction bases with no gene match: 2. This CDR3 region has 15 residues. Per germline, CDR1 SQVTM and CDR2 ANQGSEA. DNA for the CDR3: TGCAGCGTCGGGACTAGCGGGTCGAACACCGGGGAGCTGTTTTTT. Translated, it gives CSVGTSGSNTGELFF.

The chain carries TRBV3-1 (or the pseudogene TRBV3-2) and TRBJ2-2; D gene unclear. The CDR3 sequence is 22 residues long. With 0 bases removed from V and 5 bases from J, the gap between germline ends came to 31 bases. CDR1 LGHDT and CDR2 YNNKEL come from the germline V gene (reference sequence). This CDR3 is CASSQDPAFLRLVSKTTGELFF. DNA for the CDR3: TGTGCCAGCAGCCAAGATCCTGCGTTCTTACGACTGGTCTCGAAAACTACCGGGGAGCTGTTTTTT.

The chain recombines TRBV29-1 with TRBJ1-1, with D unresolved. The CDR3 has 10 amino acids. Germline assignment: CDR1 SQVTM and CDR2 ANQGSEA. V shed 7 bases and J shed 8 bases, with 11 bases lying between them. The CDR3 spells CSAAELEAFF. DNA for the CDR3: TGCAGCGCCGCAGAATTGGAAGCTTTCTTT.

This chain joins TRBV7-9 and TRBJ1-1; TRBD1 agrees at 9 bases. The V gene end was trimmed by 6 bases and the J gene end by 2 bases; junction bases not matched to a gene: 4. Germline values: CDR1 SEHNR, CDR2 FQNEAQ (reference sequence). This CDR3 is 14 amino acids long. DNA of the CDR3: TGTGCCAGCAGGCAGACAGGGGGTAACACTGAAGCTTTCTTT. Protein sequence: CASRQTGGNTEAFF.

Written as DNA, the CDR3 is TGCGCCAGCAGTCAATCTGGGGAGGAGGACACTGAAGCTTTCTTT. Its translation: CASSQSGEEDTEAFF. The chain employs TRBV23-1 and TRBJ1-1; the D is unclear. TRBV23-1 is an ORF, and what it does is uncertain. CDR3 length: 15 amino acids. V gave up 0 bases and J gave up 3 bases, with 11 bases separating them.

In its sample, this clone was seen once. This chain links TRBV7-9 with TRBJ2-5; D unresolved. The CDR3 totals 14 residues. Germline-derived CDR1 and CDR2 are SEHNR and FQNEAQ (reference sequence). V lost 3 bases, J lost 2 bases, and 10 bases lay in between. CDR3 sequence (DNA): TGTGCCAGCAGCTTCGGCGGAGTGCAAGAGACCCAGTACTTC. It encodes CASSFGGVQETQYF.

The rearrangement joins TRBV5-5 to TRBJ1-1; tentative D call: TRBD1 (6 bases). This CDR3 is built from 15 residues. Germline values: CDR1 SGHKS, CDR2 YYEKEE (reference sequence). The V gene lost 2 bases and the J gene lost 0 bases, with 11 bases spanning the gap. This CDR3 is CASSFIQGMNTEAFF. In nucleotides, the CDR3 is TGTGCCAGCAGCTTTATTCAGGGGATGAACACTGAAGCTTTCTTT.

The genes are TRBV20-1 and TRBJ1-5, with D possibly TRBD1 on 6 matching bases. The V and J ends lost 3 bases and 5 bases respectively, with 14 bases between them. CDR1 is DFQATT and CDR2 is SNEGSKA in the germline V gene (reference sequence). CDR3 length: 14 amino acids. This chain's CDR3 is CSASDPGDHQPQHF. The CDR3 region has the DNA TGCAGTGCTAGTGATCCAGGGGATCATCAGCCCCAGCATTTT.

The CDR3 spells CASSQNHRGQMRETQYF. The CDR3 nucleotides read TGTGCCAGCAGCCAAAACCACAGGGGGCAGATGAGAGAGACCCAGTACTTC. This chain joins TRBV7-9 and TRBJ2-5; 9 bases are shared with TRBD1. The CDR3 is 17 amino acids. Germline CDR1 and CDR2: SEHNR and FQNEAQ (reference sequence). Germline trimming cut 5 bases from V and 4 bases from J; bases unmatched to any gene: 14.

The chain's CDR3 is CASRQGIVSGELFF. The CDR3 DNA sequence: TGTGCCAGTCGACAGGGGATAGTCTCCGGGGAGCTGTTTTTT. The J gene is TRBJ2-2, the V gene TRBV19, with 8 bases identical to TRBD1. J gave up 6 bases and V 8 bases, and 8 bases lay outside the gene matches. The length of the CDR3 is 14 residues. Germline CDR1 reads LNHDA; CDR2 reads SQIVND (reference sequence). Looking up the rest from reference TRBV19 and TRBJ2-2 gives the full variable domain: DGGITQSPKYLFRKEGQNVTLSCEQNLNHDAMYWYRQDPGQGLRLIYYSQIVNDFQKGDIAEGYSVSREKKESFPLTVTSAQKNPTAFYLCASRQGIVSGELFFGEGSRLTVL.